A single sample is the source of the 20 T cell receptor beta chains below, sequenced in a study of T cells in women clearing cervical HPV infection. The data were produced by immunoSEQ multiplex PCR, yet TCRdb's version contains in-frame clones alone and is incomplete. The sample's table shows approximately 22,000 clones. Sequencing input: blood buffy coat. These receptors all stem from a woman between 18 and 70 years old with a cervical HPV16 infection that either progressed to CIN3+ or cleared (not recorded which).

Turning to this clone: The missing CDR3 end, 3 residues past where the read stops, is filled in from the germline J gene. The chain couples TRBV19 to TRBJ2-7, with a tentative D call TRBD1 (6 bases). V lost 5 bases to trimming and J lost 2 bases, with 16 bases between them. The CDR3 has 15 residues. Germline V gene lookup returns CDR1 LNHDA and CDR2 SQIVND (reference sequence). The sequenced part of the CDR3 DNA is TGTGCCAGTAGTCCAGGGGCCTACTTACCCTACGAG. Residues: CASSPGAYLPYE. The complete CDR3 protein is CASSPGAYLPYEQYF.

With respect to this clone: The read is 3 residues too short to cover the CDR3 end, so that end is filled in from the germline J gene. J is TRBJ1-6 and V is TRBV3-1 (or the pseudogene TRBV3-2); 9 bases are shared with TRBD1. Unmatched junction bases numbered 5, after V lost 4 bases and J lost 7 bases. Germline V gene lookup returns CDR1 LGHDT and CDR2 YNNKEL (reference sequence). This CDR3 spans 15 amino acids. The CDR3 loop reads CASSLRDRANSPLHF. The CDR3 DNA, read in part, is TGTGCCAGCAGCCTCCGGGACAGGGCAAATTCACCC.

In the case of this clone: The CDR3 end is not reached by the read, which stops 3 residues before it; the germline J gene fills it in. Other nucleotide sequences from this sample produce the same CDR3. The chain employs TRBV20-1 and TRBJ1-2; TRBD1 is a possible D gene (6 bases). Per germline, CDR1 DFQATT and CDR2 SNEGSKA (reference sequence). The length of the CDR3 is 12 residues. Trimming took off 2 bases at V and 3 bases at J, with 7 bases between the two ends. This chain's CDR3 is CSARNRDYGYTF. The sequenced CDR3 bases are TGCAGTGCTAGAAACAGGGACTATGGC.

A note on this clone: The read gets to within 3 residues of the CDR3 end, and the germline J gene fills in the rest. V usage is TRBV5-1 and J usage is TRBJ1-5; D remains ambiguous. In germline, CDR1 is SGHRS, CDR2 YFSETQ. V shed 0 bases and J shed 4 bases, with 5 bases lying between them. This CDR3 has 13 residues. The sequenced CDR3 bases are TGCGCCAGCAGCTTGGCAGGAAATCAGCCC. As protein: CASSLAGNQP. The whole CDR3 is CASSLAGNQPQHF. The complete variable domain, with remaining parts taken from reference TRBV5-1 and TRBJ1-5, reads KAGVTQTPRYLIKTRGQQVTLSCSPISGHRSVSWYQQTPGQGLQFLFEYFSETQRNKGNFPGRFSGRQFSNSRSEMNVSTLELGDSALYLCASSLAGNQPQHFGDGTRLSIL.

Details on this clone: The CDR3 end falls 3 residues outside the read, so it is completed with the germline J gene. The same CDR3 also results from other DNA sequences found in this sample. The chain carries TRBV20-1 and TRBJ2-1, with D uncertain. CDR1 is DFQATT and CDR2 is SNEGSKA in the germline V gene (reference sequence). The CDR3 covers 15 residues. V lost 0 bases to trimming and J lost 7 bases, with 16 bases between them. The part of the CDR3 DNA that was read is TGCAGTGCTAGAGATCTACCCAGGTCCCCGAATGAG. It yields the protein CSARDLPRSPNE. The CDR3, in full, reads CSARDLPRSPNEQFF.

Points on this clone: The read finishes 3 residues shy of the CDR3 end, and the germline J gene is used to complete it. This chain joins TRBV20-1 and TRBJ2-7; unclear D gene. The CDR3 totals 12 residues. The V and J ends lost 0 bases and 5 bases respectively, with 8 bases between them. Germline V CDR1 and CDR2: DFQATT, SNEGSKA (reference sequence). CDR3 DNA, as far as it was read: TGCAGTGCTAGAGATATTTCCGACGAG. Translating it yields CSARDISDE. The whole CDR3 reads CSARDISDEQYF.

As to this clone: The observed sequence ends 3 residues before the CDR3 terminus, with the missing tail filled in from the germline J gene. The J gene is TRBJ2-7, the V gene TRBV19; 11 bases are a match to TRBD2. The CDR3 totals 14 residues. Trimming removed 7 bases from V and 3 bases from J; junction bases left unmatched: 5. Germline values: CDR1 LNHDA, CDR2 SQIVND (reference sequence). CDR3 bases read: TGTGCCAGTACACCGACTAGCGGGATCTACGAG. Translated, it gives CASTPTSGIYE. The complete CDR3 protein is CASTPTSGIYEQYF.

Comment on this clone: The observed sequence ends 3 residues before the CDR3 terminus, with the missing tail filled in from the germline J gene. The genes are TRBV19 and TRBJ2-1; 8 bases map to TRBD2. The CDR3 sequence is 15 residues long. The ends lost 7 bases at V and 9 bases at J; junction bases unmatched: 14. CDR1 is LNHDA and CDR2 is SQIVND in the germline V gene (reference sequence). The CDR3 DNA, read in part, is TGTGCCAGTACCCGAAACCCGGGACTAGTGGCTGAG. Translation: CASTRNPGLVAE. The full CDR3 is CASTRNPGLVAEQFF.

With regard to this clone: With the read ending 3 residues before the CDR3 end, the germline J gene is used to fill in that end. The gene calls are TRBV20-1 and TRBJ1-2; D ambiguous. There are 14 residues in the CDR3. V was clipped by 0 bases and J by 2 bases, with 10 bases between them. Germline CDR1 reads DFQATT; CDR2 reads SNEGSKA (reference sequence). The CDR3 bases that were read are TGCAGTGCTAGAGATGTTGGGCAGAACTATGGC. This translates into CSARDVGQNYG. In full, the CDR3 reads CSARDVGQNYGYTF.

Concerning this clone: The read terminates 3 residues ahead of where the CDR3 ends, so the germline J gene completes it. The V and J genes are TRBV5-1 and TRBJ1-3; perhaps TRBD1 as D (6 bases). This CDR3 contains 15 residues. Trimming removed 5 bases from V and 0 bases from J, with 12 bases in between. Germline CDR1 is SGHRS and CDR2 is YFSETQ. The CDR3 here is CASRSTGTSGNTIYF. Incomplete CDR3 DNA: TGCGCCAGCAGATCAACAGGGACCTCTGGAAACACC.

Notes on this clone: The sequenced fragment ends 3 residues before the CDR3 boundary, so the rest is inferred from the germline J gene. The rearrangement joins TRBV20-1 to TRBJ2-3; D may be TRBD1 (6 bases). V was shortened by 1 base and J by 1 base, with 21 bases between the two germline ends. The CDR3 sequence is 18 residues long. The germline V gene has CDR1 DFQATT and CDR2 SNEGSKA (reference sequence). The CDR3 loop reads CSARGWGTMSTGTDTQYF. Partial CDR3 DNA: TGCAGTGCTAGAGGTTGGGGGACAATGTCGACTGGCACAGATACG.

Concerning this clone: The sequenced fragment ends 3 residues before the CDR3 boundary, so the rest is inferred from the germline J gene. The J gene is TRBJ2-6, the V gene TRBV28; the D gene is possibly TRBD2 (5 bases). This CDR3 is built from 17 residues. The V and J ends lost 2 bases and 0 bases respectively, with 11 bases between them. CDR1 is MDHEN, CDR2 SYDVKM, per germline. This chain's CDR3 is CASSLMSGYSGANVLTF. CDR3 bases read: TGTGCCAGCAGTTTAATGAGCGGTTACTCTGGGGCCAACGTC. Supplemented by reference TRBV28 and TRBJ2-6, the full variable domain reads DVKVTQSSRYLVKRTGEKVFLECVQDMDHENMFWYRQDPGLGLRLIYFSYDVKMKEKGDIPEGYSVSREKKERFSLILESASTNQTSMYLCASSLMSGYSGANVLTFGAGSRLTVL.

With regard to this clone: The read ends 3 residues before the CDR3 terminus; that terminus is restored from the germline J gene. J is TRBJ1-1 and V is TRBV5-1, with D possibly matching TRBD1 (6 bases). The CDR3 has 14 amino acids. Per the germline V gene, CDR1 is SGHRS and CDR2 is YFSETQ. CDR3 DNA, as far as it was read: TGCGCCAGCAGCCCCCGGGACACGGGCGGGGAA. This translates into CASSPRDTGGE. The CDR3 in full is CASSPRDTGGEAFF.

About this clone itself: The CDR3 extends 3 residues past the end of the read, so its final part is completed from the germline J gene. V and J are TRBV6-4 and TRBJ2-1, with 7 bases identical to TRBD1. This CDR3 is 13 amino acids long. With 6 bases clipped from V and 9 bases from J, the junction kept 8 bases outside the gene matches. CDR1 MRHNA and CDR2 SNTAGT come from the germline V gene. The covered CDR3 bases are TGTGCCAGCAGCGGGAACAGGGGAAGTGAG. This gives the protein CASSGNRGSE. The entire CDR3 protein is CASSGNRGSEQFF.

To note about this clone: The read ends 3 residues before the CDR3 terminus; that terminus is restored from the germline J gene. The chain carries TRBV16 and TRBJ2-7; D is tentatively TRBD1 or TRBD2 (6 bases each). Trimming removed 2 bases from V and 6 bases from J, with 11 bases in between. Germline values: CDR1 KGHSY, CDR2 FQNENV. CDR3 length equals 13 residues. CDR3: CASSQRQEGEQYF. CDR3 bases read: TGTGCCAGCAGCCAAAGACAGGAGGGCGAG. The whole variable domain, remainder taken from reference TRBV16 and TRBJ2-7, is GEEVAQTPKHLVRGEGQKAKLYCAPIKGHSYVFWYQQVLKNEFKFLISFQNENVFDETGMPKERFSAKCLPNSPCSLEIQATKLEDSAVYFCASSQRQEGEQYFGPGTRLTVT.

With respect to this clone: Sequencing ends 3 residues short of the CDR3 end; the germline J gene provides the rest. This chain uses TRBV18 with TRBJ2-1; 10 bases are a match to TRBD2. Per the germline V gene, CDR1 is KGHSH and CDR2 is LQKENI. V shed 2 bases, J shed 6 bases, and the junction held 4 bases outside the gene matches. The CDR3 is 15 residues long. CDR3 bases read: TGTGCCAGCTCACCAACTAGCGGGGAGTCCAATGAG. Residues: CASSPTSGESNE. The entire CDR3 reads CASSPTSGESNEQFF.

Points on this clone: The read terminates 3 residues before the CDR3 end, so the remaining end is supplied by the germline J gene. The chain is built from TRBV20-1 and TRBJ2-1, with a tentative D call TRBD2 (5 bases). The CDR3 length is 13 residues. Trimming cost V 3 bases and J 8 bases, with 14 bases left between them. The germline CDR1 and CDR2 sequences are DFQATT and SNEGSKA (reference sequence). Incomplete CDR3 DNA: TGCAGTGCTAGCCCGGGGTTTGTCGATGAG. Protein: CSASPGFVDE. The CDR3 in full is CSASPGFVDEQFF.

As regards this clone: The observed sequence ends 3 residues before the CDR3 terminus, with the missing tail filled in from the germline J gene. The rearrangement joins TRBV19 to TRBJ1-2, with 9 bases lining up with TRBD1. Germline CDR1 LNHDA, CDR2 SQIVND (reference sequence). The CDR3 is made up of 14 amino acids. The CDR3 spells CASSPTGGIYDYTF. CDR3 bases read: TGTGCCAGTAGCCCGACAGGGGGGATCTACGAC.

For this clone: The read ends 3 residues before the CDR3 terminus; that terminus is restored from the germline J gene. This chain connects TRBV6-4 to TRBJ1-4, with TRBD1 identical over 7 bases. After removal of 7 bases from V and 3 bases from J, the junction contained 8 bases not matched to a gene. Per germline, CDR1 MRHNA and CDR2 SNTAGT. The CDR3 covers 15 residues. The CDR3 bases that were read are TGTGCCAGCATCGACAGGGTTGGACCTAATGAAAAA. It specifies CASIDRVGPNEK. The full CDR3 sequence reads CASIDRVGPNEKLFF.

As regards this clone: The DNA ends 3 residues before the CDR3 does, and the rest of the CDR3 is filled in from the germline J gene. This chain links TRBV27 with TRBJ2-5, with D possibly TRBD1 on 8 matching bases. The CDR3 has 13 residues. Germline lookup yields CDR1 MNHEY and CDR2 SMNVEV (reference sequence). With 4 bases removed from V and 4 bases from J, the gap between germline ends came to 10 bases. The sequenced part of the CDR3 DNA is TGTGCCAGCAGTTACAGGGGGGGAGAGACC. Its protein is CASSYRGGET. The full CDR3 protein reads CASSYRGGETQYF.